Sequencing of this T cell receptor (beta chain) was carried out in a study of cytotoxic CD8 clonotypes in ibrutinib-treated CLL. Profiled with immunoSEQ multiplex PCR; TCRdb holds only in-frame clones, not every one. The sample has around 42,000 clones; 50% to 75% are singletons. The sample in question was PBMCs, obtained after 24 months of ibrutinib treatment. The sequence derives from a human donor with chronic lymphocytic leukemia.

The chain's CDR3 is CASRKYTKEPGLGINEQFF. The DNA for the CDR3 is TGTGCCAGCAGGAAATACACTAAGGAGCCGGGTTTAGGCATCAATGAGCAGTTCTTC. The chain links TRBV27 to TRBJ2-1; D gene uncertain. Germline CDR1 reads MNHEY; CDR2 reads SMNVEV (reference sequence). The CDR3 length is 19 residues. The V end was cut by 6 bases, the J end by 6 bases, with 30 bases between.